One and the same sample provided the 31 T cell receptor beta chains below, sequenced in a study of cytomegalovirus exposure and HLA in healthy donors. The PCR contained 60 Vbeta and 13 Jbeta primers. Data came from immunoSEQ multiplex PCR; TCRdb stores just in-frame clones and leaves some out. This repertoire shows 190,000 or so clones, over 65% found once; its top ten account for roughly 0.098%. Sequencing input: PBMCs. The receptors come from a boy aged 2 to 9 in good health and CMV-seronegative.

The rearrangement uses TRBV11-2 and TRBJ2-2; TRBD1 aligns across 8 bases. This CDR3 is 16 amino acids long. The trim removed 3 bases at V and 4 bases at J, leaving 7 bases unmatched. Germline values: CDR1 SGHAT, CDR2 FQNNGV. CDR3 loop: CASSFNQGAGTGELFF. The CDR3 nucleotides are TGTGCCAGCAGCTTTAATCAGGGGGCGGGCACCGGGGAGCTGTTTTTT. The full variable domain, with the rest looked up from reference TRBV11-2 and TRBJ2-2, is EAGVAQSPRYKIIEKRQSVAFWCNPISGHATLYWYQQILGQGPKLLIQFQNNGVVDDSQLPKDRFSAERLKGVDSTLKIQPAKLEDSAVYLCASSFNQGAGTGELFFGEGSRLTVL.

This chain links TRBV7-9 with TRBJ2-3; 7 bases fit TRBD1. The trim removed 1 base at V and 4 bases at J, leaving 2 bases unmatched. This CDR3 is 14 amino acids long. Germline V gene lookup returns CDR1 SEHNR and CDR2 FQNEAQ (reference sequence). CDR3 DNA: TGTGCCAGCAGCTTAGAAAGGGGGCCAGATACGCAGTATTTT. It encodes CASSLERGPDTQYF. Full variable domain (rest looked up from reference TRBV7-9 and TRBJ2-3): DTGVSQNPRHKITKRGQNVTFRCDPISEHNRLYWYRQTLGQGPEFLTYFQNEAQLEKSRLLSDRFSAERPKGSFSTLEIQRTEQGDSAMYLCASSLERGPDTQYFGPGTRLTVL.

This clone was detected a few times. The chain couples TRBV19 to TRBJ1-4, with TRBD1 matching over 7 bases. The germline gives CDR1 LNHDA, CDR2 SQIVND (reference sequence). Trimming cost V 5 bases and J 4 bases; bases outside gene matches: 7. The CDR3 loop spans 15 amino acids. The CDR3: CASSLRGSDNEKLFF. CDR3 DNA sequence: TGTGCCAGTAGTCTCAGGGGGTCCGATAATGAAAAACTGTTTTTT.

In nucleotides, the CDR3 is TGTGCCAGCTCACCGATAGGATCTACGGGGGACAATGAGCAGTTCTTC. Translation gives CASSPIGSTGDNEQFF. This chain connects TRBV18 to TRBJ2-1; TRBD2 is a possible D gene (6 bases). CDR3 length: 16 amino acids. V shed 3 bases and J shed 5 bases, with 17 bases lying between them. Germline CDR1 and CDR2: KGHSH and LQKENI.

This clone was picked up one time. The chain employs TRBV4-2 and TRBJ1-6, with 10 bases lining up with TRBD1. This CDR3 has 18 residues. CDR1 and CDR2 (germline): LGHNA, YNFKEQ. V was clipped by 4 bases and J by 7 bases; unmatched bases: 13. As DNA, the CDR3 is TGTGCCAGCAGCCCTGTACCGGGACAGGGGCGGCGAAATTCACCCCTCCACTTT. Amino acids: CASSPVPGQGRRNSPLHF.

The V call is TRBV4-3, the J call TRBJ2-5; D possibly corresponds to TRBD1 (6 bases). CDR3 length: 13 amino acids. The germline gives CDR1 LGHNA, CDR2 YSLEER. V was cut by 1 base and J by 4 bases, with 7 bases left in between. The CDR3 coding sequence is TGCGCCAGCAGCCAAGCAGGGGCAGAGACCCAGTACTTC. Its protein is CASSQAGAETQYF.

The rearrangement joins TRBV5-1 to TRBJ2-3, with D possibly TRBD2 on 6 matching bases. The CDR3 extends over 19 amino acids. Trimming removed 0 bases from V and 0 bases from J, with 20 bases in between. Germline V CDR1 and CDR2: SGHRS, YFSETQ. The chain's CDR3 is CASSLVRRDFFFSTDTQYF. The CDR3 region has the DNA TGCGCCAGCAGCTTGGTTCGGAGGGACTTTTTTTTTAGCACAGATACGCAGTATTTT.

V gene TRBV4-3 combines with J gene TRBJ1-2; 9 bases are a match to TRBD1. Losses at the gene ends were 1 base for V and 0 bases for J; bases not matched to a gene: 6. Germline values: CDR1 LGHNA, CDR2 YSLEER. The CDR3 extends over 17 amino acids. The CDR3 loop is CASSQGQGELTNYGYTF. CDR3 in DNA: TGCGCCAGCAGCCAAGGACAGGGGGAACTGACTAACTATGGCTACACCTTC.

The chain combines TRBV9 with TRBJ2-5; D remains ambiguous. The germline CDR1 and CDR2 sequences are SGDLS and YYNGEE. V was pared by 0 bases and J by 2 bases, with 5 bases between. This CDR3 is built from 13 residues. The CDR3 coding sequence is TGTGCCAGCAGCGTAGCTCTACAAGAGACCCAGTACTTC. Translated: CASSVALQETQYF.

The CDR3 region is CASSFGLAGETQYF. Here the CDR3 DNA reads TGTGCCAGCAGCTTCGGGCTAGCGGGGGAGACCCAGTACTTC. The rearrangement links TRBV7-2 to TRBJ2-5; 9 nucleotides match TRBD2. The CDR3 sequence is 14 residues long. With 3 bases clipped from V and 5 bases from J, the junction kept 4 bases outside the gene matches. Germline V CDR1 and CDR2: SGHTA, FQGNSA.

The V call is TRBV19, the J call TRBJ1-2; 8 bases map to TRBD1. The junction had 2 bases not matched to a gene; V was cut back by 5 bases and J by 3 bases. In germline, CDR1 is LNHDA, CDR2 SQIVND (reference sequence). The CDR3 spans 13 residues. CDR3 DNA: TGTGCCAGTAGTCGGACAGGGTACTATGGCTACACCTTC. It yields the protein CASSRTGYYGYTF.

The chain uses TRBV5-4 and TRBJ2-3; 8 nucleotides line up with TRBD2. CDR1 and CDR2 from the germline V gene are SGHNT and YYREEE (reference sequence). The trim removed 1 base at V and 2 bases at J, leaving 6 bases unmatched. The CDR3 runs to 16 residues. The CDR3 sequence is CASSLLAGSATDTQYF. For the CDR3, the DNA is TGTGCCAGCAGCTTGTTAGCGGGGTCGGCCACAGATACGCAGTATTTT. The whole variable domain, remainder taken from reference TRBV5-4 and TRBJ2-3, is ETGVTQSPTHLIKTRGQQVTLRCSSQSGHNTVSWYQQALGQGPQFIFQYYREEENGRGNFPPRFSGLQFPNYSSELNVNALELDDSALYLCASSLLAGSATDTQYFGPGTRLTVL.

CDR3 region: CASSGTRSSTDTQYF. In DNA, the CDR3 is TGCGCCAGCAGCGGGACACGATCCAGCACAGATACGCAGTATTTT. The V and J genes are TRBV5-1 and TRBJ2-3, with D possibly TRBD1 on 6 matching bases. V was trimmed by 4 bases and J by 0 bases, leaving 12 bases between them. This CDR3 region has 15 residues. CDR1 is SGHRS and CDR2 is YFSETQ in the germline V gene.

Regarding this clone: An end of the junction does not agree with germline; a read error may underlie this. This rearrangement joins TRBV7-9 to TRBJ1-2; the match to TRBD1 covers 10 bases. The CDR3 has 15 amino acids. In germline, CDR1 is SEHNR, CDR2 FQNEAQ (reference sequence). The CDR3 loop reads CSSSLLRQGAGGYTF. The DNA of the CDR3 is TGTTCCAGCAGCTTACTGCGACAGGGGGCCGGGGGCTACACCTTC.

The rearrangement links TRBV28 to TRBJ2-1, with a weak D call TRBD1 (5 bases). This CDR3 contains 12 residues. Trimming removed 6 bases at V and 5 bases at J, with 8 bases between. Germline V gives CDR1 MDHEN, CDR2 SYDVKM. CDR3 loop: CASSSTDNEQFF. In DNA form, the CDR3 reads TGTGCCAGCAGCTCGACAGACAATGAGCAGTTCTTC.

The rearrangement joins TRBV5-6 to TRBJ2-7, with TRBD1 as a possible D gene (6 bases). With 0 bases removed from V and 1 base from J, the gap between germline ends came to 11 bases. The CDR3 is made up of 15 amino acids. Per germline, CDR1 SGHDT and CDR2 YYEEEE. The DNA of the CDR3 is TGTGCCAGCAGCTTGGTAGGGACAAAATCCTACGAGCAGTACTTC. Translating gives CASSLVGTKSYEQYF. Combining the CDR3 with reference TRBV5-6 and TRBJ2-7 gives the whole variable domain DAGVTQSPTHLIKTRGQQVTLRCSPKSGHDTVSWYQQALGQGPQFIFQYYEEEERQRGNFPDRFSGHQFPNYSSELNVNALLLGDSALYLCASSLVGTKSYEQYFGPGTRLTVT.

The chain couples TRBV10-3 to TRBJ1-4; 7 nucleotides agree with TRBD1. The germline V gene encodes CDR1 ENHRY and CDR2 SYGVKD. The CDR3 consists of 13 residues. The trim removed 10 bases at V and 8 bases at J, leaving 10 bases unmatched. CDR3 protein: CATSQGIVEKLFF. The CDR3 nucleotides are TGTGCCACCTCACAGGGGATTGTGGAAAAACTGTTTTTT.

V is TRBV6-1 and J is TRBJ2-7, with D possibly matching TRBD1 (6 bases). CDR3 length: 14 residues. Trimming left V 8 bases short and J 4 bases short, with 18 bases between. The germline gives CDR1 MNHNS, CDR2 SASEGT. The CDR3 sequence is CASSRTDSGYEQYF. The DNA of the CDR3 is TGTGCCAGCTCCCGAACGGACAGCGGATACGAGCAGTACTTC.

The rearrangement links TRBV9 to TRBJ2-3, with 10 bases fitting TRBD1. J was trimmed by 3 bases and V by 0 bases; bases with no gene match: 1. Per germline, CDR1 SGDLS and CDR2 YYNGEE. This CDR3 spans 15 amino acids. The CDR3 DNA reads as TGTGCCAGCAGCGTAGGGGGACAGGGGACAGATACGCAGTATTTT. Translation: CASSVGGQGTDTQYF.

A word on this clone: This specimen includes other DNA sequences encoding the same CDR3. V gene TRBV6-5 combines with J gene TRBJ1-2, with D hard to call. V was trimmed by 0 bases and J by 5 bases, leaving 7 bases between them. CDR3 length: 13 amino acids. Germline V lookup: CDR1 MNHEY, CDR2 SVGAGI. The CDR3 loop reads CASSYSRGYGYTF. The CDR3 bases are TGTGCCAGCAGTTACTCACGGGGATATGGCTACACCTTC.

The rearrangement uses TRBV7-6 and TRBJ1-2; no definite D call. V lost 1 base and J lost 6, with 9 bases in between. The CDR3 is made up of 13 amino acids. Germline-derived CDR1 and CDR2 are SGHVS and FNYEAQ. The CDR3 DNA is TGTGCCAGCAGCTTAGGAGGGTGGAATGGCTACACCTTC. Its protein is CASSLGGWNGYTF.

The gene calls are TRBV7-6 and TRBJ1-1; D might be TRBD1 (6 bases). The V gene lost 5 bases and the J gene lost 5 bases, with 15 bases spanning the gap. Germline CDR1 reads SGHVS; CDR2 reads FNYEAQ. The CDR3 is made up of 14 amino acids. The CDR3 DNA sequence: TGTGCCAGCAGCGCCGAGGGGGGGCGTACTGAAGCTTTCTTT. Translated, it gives CASSAEGGRTEAFF.

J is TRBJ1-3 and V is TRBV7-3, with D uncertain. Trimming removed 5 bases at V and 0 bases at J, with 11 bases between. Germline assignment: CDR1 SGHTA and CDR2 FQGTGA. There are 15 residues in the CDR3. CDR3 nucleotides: TGTGCCAGCAGCCTCGGAGATAACTCTGGAAACACCATATATTTT. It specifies CASSLGDNSGNTIYF.

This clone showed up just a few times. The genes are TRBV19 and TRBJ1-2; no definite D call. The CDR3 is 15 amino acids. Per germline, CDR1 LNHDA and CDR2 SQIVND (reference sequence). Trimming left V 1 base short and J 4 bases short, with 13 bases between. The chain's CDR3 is CASSIGRTRSYGYTF. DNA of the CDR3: TGTGCCAGTAGTATAGGACGAACGAGGAGCTATGGCTACACCTTC. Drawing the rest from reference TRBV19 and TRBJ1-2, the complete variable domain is DGGITQSPKYLFRKEGQNVTLSCEQNLNHDAMYWYRQDPGQGLRLIYYSQIVNDFQKGDIAEGYSVSREKKESFPLTVTSAQKNPTAFYLCASSIGRTRSYGYTFGSGTRLTVV.

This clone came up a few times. CDR3 amino acids: CASSSIDRAGANVLTF. The CDR3 bases are TGTGCCAGCAGCAGTATTGACAGGGCTGGGGCCAACGTCCTGACTTTC. The gene calls are TRBV5-4 and TRBJ2-6, with 7 bases identical to TRBD1. The V segment lost 4 bases and the J segment 2 bases; nucleotides outside the gene matches: 6. The CDR3 consists of 16 residues. The V gene's germline CDR1 is SGHNT and CDR2 YYREEE (reference sequence). Variable domain in full (rest from reference TRBV5-4 and TRBJ2-6): ETGVTQSPTHLIKTRGQQVTLRCSSQSGHNTVSWYQQALGQGPQFIFQYYREEENGRGNFPPRFSGLQFPNYSSELNVNALELDDSALYLCASSSIDRAGANVLTFGAGSRLTVL.

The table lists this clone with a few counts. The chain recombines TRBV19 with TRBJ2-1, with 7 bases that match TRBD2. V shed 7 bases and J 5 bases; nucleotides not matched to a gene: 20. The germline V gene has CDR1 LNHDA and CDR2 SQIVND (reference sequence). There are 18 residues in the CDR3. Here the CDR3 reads CASTPGLVSHRNHNEQFF. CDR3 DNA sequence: TGTGCCAGTACCCCAGGACTAGTCTCTCACCGAAACCACAATGAGCAGTTCTTC. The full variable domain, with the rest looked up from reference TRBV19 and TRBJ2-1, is DGGITQSPKYLFRKEGQNVTLSCEQNLNHDAMYWYRQDPGQGLRLIYYSQIVNDFQKGDIAEGYSVSREKKESFPLTVTSAQKNPTAFYLCASTPGLVSHRNHNEQFFGPGTRLTVL.

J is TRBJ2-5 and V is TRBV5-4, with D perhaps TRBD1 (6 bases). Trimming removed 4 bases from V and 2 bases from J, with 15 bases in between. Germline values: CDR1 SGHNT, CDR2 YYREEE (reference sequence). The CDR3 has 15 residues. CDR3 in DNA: TGTGCCAGCAGCACCAGGGGCAGGGAGCAAGAGACCCAGTACTTC. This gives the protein CASSTRGREQETQYF.

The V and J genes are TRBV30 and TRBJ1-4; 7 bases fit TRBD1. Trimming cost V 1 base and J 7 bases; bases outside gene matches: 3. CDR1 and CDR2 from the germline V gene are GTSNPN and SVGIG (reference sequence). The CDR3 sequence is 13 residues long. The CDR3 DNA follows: TGTGCCTGGAGTGGGGACAGAGGTGAAAAACTGTTTTTT. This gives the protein CAWSGDRGEKLFF. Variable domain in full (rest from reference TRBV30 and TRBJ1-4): SQTIHQWPATLVQPVGSPLSLECTVEGTSNPNLYWYRQAAGRGLQLLFYSVGIGQISSEVPQNLSASRPQDRQFILSSKKLLLSDSGFYLCAWSGDRGEKLFFGSGTQLSVL.

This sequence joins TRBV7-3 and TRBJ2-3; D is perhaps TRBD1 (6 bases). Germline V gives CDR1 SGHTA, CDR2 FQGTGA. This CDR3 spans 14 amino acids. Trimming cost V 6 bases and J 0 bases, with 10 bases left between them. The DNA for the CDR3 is TGTGCCAGCAGTAATAGGGGGAGCACAGATACGCAGTATTTT. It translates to CASSNRGSTDTQYF. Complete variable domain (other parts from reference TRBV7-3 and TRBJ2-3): GAGVSQTPSNKVTEKGKYVELRCDPISGHTALYWYRQSLGQGPEFLIYFQGTGAADDSGLPNDRFFAVRPEGSVSTLKIQRTERGDSAVYLCASSNRGSTDTQYFGPGTRLTVL.

This CDR3 is CSVEMVGQGSSYEQYF. The CDR3 DNA sequence: TGCAGCGTTGAAATGGTGGGACAGGGCAGCTCCTACGAGCAGTACTTC. V usage is TRBV29-1 and J usage is TRBJ2-7, with TRBD1 matching 9 bases. Germline-derived CDR1 and CDR2 are SQVTM and ANQGSEA. V lost 2 bases and J lost 0; bases outside the gene matches: 8. The CDR3 covers 16 residues.

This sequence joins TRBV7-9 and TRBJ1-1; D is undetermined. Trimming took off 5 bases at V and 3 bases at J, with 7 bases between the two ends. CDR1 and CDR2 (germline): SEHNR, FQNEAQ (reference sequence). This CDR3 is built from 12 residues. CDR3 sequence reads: CASSPADTEAFF. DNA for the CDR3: TGTGCCAGCAGCCCCGCGGACACTGAAGCTTTCTTT. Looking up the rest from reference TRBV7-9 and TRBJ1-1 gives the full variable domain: DTGVSQNPRHKITKRGQNVTFRCDPISEHNRLYWYRQTLGQGPEFLTYFQNEAQLEKSRLLSDRFSAERPKGSFSTLEIQRTEQGDSAMYLCASSPADTEAFFGQGTRLTVV.